This T cell receptor beta chain was captured by sequencing in a study of blood T cells in healthy people across ages. This clonotype came up a few times. Then a second PCR, running roughly 7 to 11 cycles, was carried out with a sample-barcoded 5' primer and a J-beta primer mix. Using its own MiXCR run on the 5' RACE reads, TCRdb lists one record per CDR3 protein. The sample consists of some 1.8 million distinct CDR3 sequences, around 40% of them appearing once. The TCR was taken from a human donor in good health. What was sequenced was blood.

The CDR3 bases are TGTGCCACCAGCAGTTCCCCCCAGGGCAGGAGCTATGGCTACACCTTC. Translating gives CATSSSPQGRSYGYTF. J is TRBJ1-2 and V is TRBV15; TRBD1 is a possible D gene (5 bases). Germline CDR1 LNHNV, CDR2 YYDKDF (reference sequence). The CDR3 sequence is 16 residues long. Deletions cut 3 bases from V and 4 bases from J, with 18 bases between. The whole variable domain, filled in from reference TRBV15 and TRBJ1-2, reads DAMVIQNPRYQVTQFGKPVTLSCSQTLNHNVMYWYQQKSSQAPKLLFHYYDKDFNNEADTPDNFQSRRPNTSFCFLDIRSPGLGDTAMYLCATSSSPQGRSYGYTFGSGTRLTVV.